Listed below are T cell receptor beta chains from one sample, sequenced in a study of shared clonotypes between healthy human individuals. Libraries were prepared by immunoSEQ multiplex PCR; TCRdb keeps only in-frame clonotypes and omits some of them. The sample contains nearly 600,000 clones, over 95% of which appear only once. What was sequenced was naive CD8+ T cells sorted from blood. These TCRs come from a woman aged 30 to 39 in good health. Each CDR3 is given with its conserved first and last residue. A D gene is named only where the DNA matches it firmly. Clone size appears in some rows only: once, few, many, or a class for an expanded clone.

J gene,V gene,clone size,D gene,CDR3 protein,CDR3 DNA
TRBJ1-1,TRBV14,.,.,CASSQVGGKGTEAFF,TGTGCCAGCAGCCAAGTCGGGGGAAAAGGCACTGAAGCTTTCTTT
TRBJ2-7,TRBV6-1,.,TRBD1,CASTQGAITSYEQYF,TGTGCCAGCACTCAGGGGGCGATAACCTCCTACGAGCAGTACTTC
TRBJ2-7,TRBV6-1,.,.,CASRPRGGHEQYF,TGTGCCAGCAGACCCAGGGGAGGCCACGAGCAGTACTTC
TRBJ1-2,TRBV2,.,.,CASAEGVNYGYTF,TGTGCCAGCGCCGAAGGTGTAAACTATGGCTACACCTTC
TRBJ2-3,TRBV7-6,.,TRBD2,CASSIPFPREPPRSGTDTQYF,TGTGCCAGCAGCATCCCTTTTCCGCGGGAGCCACCCCGATCTGGCACAGATACGCAGTATTTT
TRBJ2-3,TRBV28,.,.,CASSFSRPSTDTQYF,TGTGCCAGCAGTTTCTCGCGACCTAGCACAGATACGCAGTATTTT
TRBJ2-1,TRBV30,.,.,CAWSVQDNEQFF,TGTGCCTGGAGTGTACAGGACAATGAGCAGTTCTTC
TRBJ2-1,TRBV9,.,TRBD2,CASSPSPSGSSYNEQFF,TGTGCCAGCAGCCCGAGCCCTAGCGGTAGCTCCTACAATGAGCAGTTCTTC
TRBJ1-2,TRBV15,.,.,CATSYPEGTGGYTF,TGTGCCACCAGCTACCCAGAGGGGACGGGCGGCTACACCTTC
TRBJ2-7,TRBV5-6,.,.,CASRRTGDTYEQYF,TGTGCCAGCAGACGGACGGGAGATACCTACGAGCAGTACTTC
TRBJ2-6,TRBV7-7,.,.,CASSPAGGAGANVLTF,TGTGCCAGCAGCCCCGCCGGCGGAGCTGGGGCCAACGTCCTGACTTTC
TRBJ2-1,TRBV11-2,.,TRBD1,CASSQDRHEQFF,TGTGCCAGCAGCCAGGACAGGCATGAGCAGTTCTTC
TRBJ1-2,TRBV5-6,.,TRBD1,CASSPGDRSYGYTF,TGTGCCAGCAGCCCCGGGGACAGGAGCTATGGCTACACCTTC
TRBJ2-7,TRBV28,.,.,CASSLSGYSYEQYF,TGTGCCAGCAGTTTGTCAGGGTATAGCTACGAGCAGTACTTC
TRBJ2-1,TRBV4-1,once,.,CASSPPAGNEQFF,TGCGCCAGCAGCCCACCCGCGGGGAATGAGCAGTTCTTC
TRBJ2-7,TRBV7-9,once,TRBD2,CASSPGGRAYEQYF,TGTGCCAGCAGCCCGGGGGGGCGAGCCTACGAGCAGTACTTC
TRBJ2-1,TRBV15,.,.,CATSRTQGASYNEQFF,TGTGCCACCAGCAGGACACAGGGCGCCTCCTACAATGAGCAGTTCTTC
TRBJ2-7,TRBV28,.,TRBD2,CASSSPAIITTSGSLNEQYF,TGTGCCAGCAGTTCACCCGCGATAATTACGACTAGCGGGAGTCTGAACGAGCAGTACTTC
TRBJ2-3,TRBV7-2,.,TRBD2,CASSRVETSGRTDTQYF,TGTGCCAGCAGCCGGGTCGAAACTAGCGGGAGAACAGATACGCAGTATTTT
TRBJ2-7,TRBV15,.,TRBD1,CATSRSDRGVYEQYF,TGTGCCACCAGCAGGAGCGACAGGGGTGTCTACGAGCAGTACTTC
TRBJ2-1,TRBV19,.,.,CASRSGVLSSYNEQFF,TGTGCCAGTAGATCAGGGGTACTTTCCTCCTACAATGAGCAGTTCTTC
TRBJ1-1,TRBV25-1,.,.,CASSETAEDEAFF,TGTGCCAGCAGTGAAACAGCCGAGGATGAAGCTTTCTTT
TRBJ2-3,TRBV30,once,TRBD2,CAWRGGGRSADTQYF,TGTGCCTGGAGGGGCGGGGGGAGATCCGCAGATACGCAGTATTTT
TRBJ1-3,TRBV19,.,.,CASSIDTAGNTIYF,TGTGCCAGTAGTATCGACACCGCGGGAAACACCATATATTTT
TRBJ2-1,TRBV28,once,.,CASSFSGVWLAYNEQFF,TGTGCCAGCAGTTTTTCCGGGGTTTGGTTGGCCTACAATGAGCAGTTCTTC
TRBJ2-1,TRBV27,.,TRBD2,CASSASGSYNEQFF,TGTGCCAGCAGTGCTAGCGGCTCCTACAATGAGCAGTTCTTC
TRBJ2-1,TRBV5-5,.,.,CASSFAGQHNEQFF,TGTGCCAGCAGCTTCGCCGGACAGCACAATGAGCAGTTCTTC
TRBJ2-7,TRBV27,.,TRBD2,CASSPSGSPYEQYF,TGTGCCAGCAGTCCGAGCGGGAGCCCCTACGAGCAGTACTTC
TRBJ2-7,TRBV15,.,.,CATSRDAQLWDQSPNEQYF,TGTGCCACCAGCAGAGACGCACAGCTGTGGGACCAAAGTCCCAACGAGCAGTACTTC
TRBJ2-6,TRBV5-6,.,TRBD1,CASRGRDRGANVLTF,TGTGCCAGCAGGGGACGGGACAGGGGGGCCAACGTCCTGACTTTC
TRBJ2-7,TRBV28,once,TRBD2,CASSFHQREGRYEQYF,TGTGCCAGCAGTTTCCACCAGCGGGAGGGCCGGTACGAGCAGTACTTC
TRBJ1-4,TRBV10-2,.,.,CASSGGTEKLFF,TGCGCCAGCAGTGGGGGGACAGAAAAACTGTTTTTT
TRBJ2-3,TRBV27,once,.,CASSLVGGTDTQYF,TGTGCCAGCAGTTTGGTCGGAGGCACAGATACGCAGTATTTT
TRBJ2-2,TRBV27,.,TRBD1,CASSLGTDTGELFF,TGTGCCAGCAGTTTAGGGACAGACACCGGGGAGCTGTTTTTT
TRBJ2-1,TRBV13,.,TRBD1,CASTGGGGTGVNEQFF,TGTGCCAGCACCGGGGGGGGCGGGACAGGGGTGAATGAGCAGTTCTTC
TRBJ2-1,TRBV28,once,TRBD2,CASSLAASGLYNEQFF,TGTGCCAGCAGCCTTGCAGCTAGCGGATTATACAATGAGCAGTTCTTC
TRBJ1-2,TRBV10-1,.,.,CASSDREDGGYTF,TGCGCCAGCAGTGACAGAGAGGACGGAGGCTACACCTTC
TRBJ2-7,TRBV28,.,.,CATKDPRHEQYF,TGTGCCACTAAGGACCCGCGGCACGAGCAGTACTTC
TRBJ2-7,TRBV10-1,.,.,CASSESGTIHEQYF,TGCGCCAGCAGTGAGTCCGGGACAATACACGAGCAGTACTTC
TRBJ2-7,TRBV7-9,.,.,CASSHYDTPYEQYF,TGTGCCAGCAGCCATTATGATACCCCCTACGAGCAGTACTTC
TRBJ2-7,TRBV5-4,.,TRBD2,CASSFTSGSTYEQYF,TGTGCCAGCAGCTTTACTAGCGGGAGTACCTACGAGCAGTACTTC
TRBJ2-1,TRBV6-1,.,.,CASGWDGGPEQFF,TGTGCCAGCGGATGGGATGGCGGCCCAGAGCAGTTCTTC